These T cell receptor beta chains were read from a single sample in a study of early T cells in non-severe SARS-CoV-2 infection. TCRdb used MiXCR to reprocess the 5' RACE reads, holding one entry per CDR3 protein. The sample holds 120,000 or so distinct CDR3 sequences, over 10% seen once. Source: whole blood, taken at baseline. These receptors were collected from an adult who was a healthcare worker with PCR-confirmed SARS-CoV-2 infection or an uninfected control (not recorded which). Both conserved end residues are part of each CDR3. D genes are given only for firm matches. Expanded clones get a size class; other rows say once, few or many, or leave the size out.

>TRBV20-1|TRBD2|many|TRBJ2-3
TGCAGTGCCCTAGCGGGGTTTCGGGATACGCAGTATTTT
CSALAGFRDTQYF
>TRBV7-9|NA|few|TRBJ2-3
TGTGCCAGCAGCCTCGGACTTTACACAGATACGCAGTATTTT
CASSLGLYTDTQYF
>TRBV5-4|TRBD2|few|TRBJ2-2
TGTGCCAGCAGCCCTCCGGGACTAGCTAACACCGGGGAGCTGTTTTTT
CASSPPGLANTGELFF
>TRBV20-1|NA|few|TRBJ2-7
TGCAGTGCTAGAGACTTTGGTAGCTACGAGCAGTACTTC
CSARDFGSYEQYF
>TRBV2|TRBD1|few|TRBJ2-7
TGTGCCAGCAGGGGACAGGCCTCCTACGAGCAGTACTTC
CASRGQASYEQYF
>TRBV10-3|NA|NA|TRBJ1-3
TGTGCCATCAGTGAGCGGGCAGACACCATATATTTT
CAISERADTIYF
>TRBV6-5|TRBD1|many|TRBJ2-3
TGTGCCAGCAGTTGGACAGGGTCCTCTAGCACAGATACGCAGTATTTT
CASSWTGSSSTDTQYF
>TRBV24-1|NA|NA|TRBJ2-1
TGTGCCACCAGTGGGAGGGGTGATCTCTACGATGAGCAGTTCTTC
CATSGRGDLYDEQFF
>TRBV20-1|NA|NA|TRBJ1-6
TGCAGTGCTACCTCCGGCCTGAATAATTCACCCCTCCACTTT
CSATSGLNNSPLHF
>TRBV7-2|TRBD2|few|TRBJ2-3
TGTGCCAGCAGCTTATGGGGACTAGCAATTTCGGATACGCAGTATTTT
CASSLWGLAISDTQYF
>TRBV3-1|NA|many|TRBJ2-1
TGTGCCAGCAGCCGCTTATCCTCCTCCTACAATGAGCAGTTCTTC
CASSRLSSSYNEQFF
>TRBV6-5|NA|NA|TRBJ1-4
TGTGCTAGCAGTTACTCGAGAAACGAAAAACTGTTTTTT
CASSYSRNEKLFF
>TRBV5-8|NA|NA|TRBJ2-7
TGTGCCAGCAGAAATAGACAGCCGAGCTCCTACGAGCAGTACTTC
CASRNRQPSSYEQYF
>TRBV15|NA|few|TRBJ1-6
TGTGCCACCAGCAGAGATCGAAATTCACCCCTCCACTTT
CATSRDRNSPLHF
>TRBV28|NA|NA|TRBJ2-3
TGTGCCAGCAGTTTCTCCGGGGCCGGAGCCGACACAGATACGCAGTATTTT
CASSFSGAGADTDTQYF
>TRBV7-9|TRBD1|many|TRBJ2-5
TGTGCCAGCAGCCCTCGGACAGGGGATCAAGAGACCCAGTACTTC
CASSPRTGDQETQYF
>TRBV20-1|NA|NA|TRBJ1-6
TGCAGTGCTTCGAGGGCCCCCTCAAGCAGCTATAATTCACCCCTCCACTTT
CSASRAPSSSYNSPLHF
>TRBV5-1|NA|NA|TRBJ1-5
TGCGCCAGCAGCTCCCGGCCACCGGGCGGGCCCCAGCATTTT
CASSSRPPGGPQHF
>TRBV5-1|NA|NA|TRBJ1-4
TGCGCCAGCAGGCGAGCCCAAAGGGAGGATGAAAAACTGTTTTTT
CASRRAQREDEKLFF
>TRBV28|NA|NA|TRBJ1-1
TGTGCCAGCAGTGAAGGACCGTCGAACACTGAAGCTTTCTTT
CASSEGPSNTEAFF
>TRBV7-6|NA|NA|TRBJ2-2
TGTGCCAGCAGCGTGACGCCCAGCCCAGCCCCCGGGGAGCTGTTTTTT
CASSVTPSPAPGELFF
>TRBV20-1|NA|many|TRBJ2-2
TGCAGTGCTAGAGGTGCCGGGGAGCTGTTTTTT
CSARGAGELFF
>TRBV19|NA|few|TRBJ2-2
TGTGCCAGTAGTATGGGGGCCCCGAACACCGGGGAGCTGTTTTTT
CASSMGAPNTGELFF
>TRBV29-1|NA|NA|TRBJ2-5
TGCAGCGCCCGGAGTGGGGAGACCCAGTACTTC
CSARSGETQYF
>TRBV12-3/TRBV12-4|TRBD2|NA|TRBJ2-1
TGTGCCAGCACTAGTAGCGGGGGGGAAAGCGGCAATGAGCAGTTCTTC
CASTSSGGESGNEQFF
>TRBV20-1|NA|many|TRBJ1-5
TGCAGTGCCGGGGACGGATTAAGCAATCAGCCCCAGCATTTT
CSAGDGLSNQPQHF
>TRBV7-6|TRBD2|NA|TRBJ2-3
TGTGCCAGCAGCCCCGAGCGGGGGGCCCGTAGGAGCACAGATACGCAGTATTTT
CASSPERGARRSTDTQYF
>TRBV12-3/TRBV12-4|TRBD1|NA|TRBJ2-1
TGTGCCAGCAGCGCTGGACAGGGGGGGGCATACAATGAGCAGTTCTTC
CASSAGQGGAYNEQFF
>TRBV20-1|TRBD1|NA|TRBJ1-5
TGCAGTGCGTTAGACAGGGTCGGAATTCAGCCCCAGCATTTT
CSALDRVGIQPQHF
>TRBV4-1|TRBD2|few|TRBJ2-3
TGCGCCAGCAGCCATCGGACTAGCGGGGCTAGCACAGATACGCAGTATTTT
CASSHRTSGASTDTQYF
>TRBV5-1|NA|few|TRBJ2-4
TGCGCCAGCAGCGCAGGACAGCAGGGGAACATTCAGTACTTC
CASSAGQQGNIQYF
>TRBV20-1|NA|few|TRBJ1-4
TGCAGTGCTAGATCCCCACAGGGTAGGGTACGAAAACTGTTTTTT
CSARSPQGRVRKLFF
>TRBV7-8|NA|few|TRBJ1-1
TGTGCCAGCAGCTTAGTATCCCAGACTGAAGCTTTCTTT
CASSLVSQTEAFF